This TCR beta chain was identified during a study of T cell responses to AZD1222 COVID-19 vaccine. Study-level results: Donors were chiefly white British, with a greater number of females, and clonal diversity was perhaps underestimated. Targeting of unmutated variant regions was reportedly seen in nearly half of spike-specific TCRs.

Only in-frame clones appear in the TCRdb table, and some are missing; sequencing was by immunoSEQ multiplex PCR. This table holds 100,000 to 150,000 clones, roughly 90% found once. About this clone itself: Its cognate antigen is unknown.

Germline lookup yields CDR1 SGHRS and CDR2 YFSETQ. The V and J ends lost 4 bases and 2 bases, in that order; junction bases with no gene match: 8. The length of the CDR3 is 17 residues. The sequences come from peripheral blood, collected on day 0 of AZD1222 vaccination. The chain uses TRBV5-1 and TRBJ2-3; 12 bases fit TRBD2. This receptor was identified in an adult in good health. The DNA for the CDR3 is TGCGCCAGCAGCCTGGGGCTAGCGGGGGGGCCCACAGATACGCAGTATTTT. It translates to CASSLGLAGGPTDTQYF.